This TCR beta chain was recovered during a study of CD8+ T cells in alopecia areata. CDR3 length: 12 residues. Germline V gene sequence: CDR1 SQVTM, CDR2 ANQGSEA. V was clipped by 5 bases and J by 0 bases, with 5 bases between them. Following RNA extraction, reverse transcription yielded cDNA that acted as the sequencing template. TCRdb keeps only in-frame clones here, not all; method: immunoSEQ multiplex PCR. The sample lists about 120,000 clones; about three fifths were seen once. Treatment described: oral pan-JAK inhibitor, 5-10 mg twice daily. This receptor was obtained from a human donor with alopecia areata. The sample was CD8+ T cells sorted from blood, taken at week 4, from a patient treated with tofacitinib. The chain has TRBV29-1 and TRBJ2-1; no clear D. Here the CDR3 reads CSVYFSYNEQFF. The DNA of the CDR3 is TGCAGCGTTTATTTCTCCTACAATGAGCAGTTCTTC.